This TCR beta chain came from a study of T cell responses to AZD1222 COVID-19 vaccine. Study summary: Researchers grouped second doses given at about 4 or about 12 weeks into one pool. Study results and limitations: There were mostly white British donors and more females than males, and clonal diversity was possibly underestimated. Regions 160-218 and 743-854 held dominance among vaccine-associated CD4 TCRs, which spanned spike. Repertoire sampling happened only post peak T cell response.

This CDR3 comprises 15 residues. Germline CDR1 and CDR2: SEHNR and FQNEAQ (reference sequence). Trimming took off 5 bases at V and 0 bases at J, with 13 bases between the two ends. In the case of this clone: Its antigen remains unidentified.

Using immunoSEQ multiplex PCR, the repertoire was profiled, and TCRdb retains in-frame clones only, with some absent. This table holds more than 110,000 clones, over 75% found once. The specimen was peripheral blood, collected on day 0 of AZD1222 vaccination. J is TRBJ1-2 and V is TRBV7-9; D gene uncertain. This TCR came from an adult in good health. CDR3 DNA sequence: TGTGCCAGCAGCCCCGGAGGTGCAGCTAACTATGGCTACACCTTC. It specifies CASSPGGAANYGYTF.